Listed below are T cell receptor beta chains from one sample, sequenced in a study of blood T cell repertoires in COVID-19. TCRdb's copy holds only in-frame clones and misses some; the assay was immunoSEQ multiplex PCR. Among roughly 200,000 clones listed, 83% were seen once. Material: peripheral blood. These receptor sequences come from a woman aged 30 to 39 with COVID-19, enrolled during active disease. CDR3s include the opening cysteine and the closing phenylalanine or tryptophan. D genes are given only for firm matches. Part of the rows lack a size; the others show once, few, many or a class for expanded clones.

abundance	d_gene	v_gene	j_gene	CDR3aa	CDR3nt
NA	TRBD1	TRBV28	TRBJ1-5	CASSPRTGITGPQHF	TGTGCCAGCAGTCCCCGGACAGGTATAACTGGGCCCCAGCATTTT
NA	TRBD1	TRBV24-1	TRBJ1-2	CATSDLDREGGYTF	TGTGCCACCAGTGATCTGGACAGGGAGGGTGGCTACACCTTC
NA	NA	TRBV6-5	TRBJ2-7	CASSSPRGAYEQYF	TGTGCCAGCAGTTCCCCTCGCGGGGCCTACGAGCAGTACTTC
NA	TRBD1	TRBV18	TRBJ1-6	CASSLDRVNSPLHF	TGTGCCAGCTCACTGGACAGGGTTAATTCACCCCTCCACTTT
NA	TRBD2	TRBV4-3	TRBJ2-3	CASSQATSGRGTDTQYF	TGCGCCAGCAGCCAAGCGACTAGCGGGAGAGGCACAGATACGCAGTATTTT
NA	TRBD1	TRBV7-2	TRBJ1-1	CASSFQDRATEAFF	TGTGCCAGCAGCTTCCAGGACAGGGCAACTGAAGCTTTCTTT
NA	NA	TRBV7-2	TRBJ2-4	CASSSQTRSGDIQYF	TGTGCCAGCAGCTCTCAAACTAGGTCGGGTGACATTCAGTACTTC
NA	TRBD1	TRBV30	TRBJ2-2	CAWSQGAVLPGELFF	TGTGCCTGGAGTCAGGGGGCCGTCTTACCCGGGGAGCTGTTTTTT
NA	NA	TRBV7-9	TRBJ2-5	CASYRVVETQYF	TGTGCCAGCTACAGGGTTGTGGAGACCCAGTACTTC
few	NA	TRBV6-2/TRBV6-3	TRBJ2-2	CASSKPGLPSELFF	TGTGCCAGCAGTAAACCGGGACTTCCCTCGGAGCTGTTTTTT
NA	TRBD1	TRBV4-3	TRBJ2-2	CASSQAIASGGVGGELFF	TGCGCCAGCAGCCAAGCTATCGCATCAGGGGGCGTTGGCGGGGAGCTGTTTTTT
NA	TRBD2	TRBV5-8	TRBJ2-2	CASRISAGGPIGELFF	TGTGCCAGCAGGATCTCGGCGGGGGGGCCAATCGGGGAGCTGTTTTTT
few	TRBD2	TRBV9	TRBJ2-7	CASSVGAGDAFYEQYF	TGTGCCAGCAGCGTAGGAGCGGGAGATGCGTTTTACGAGCAGTACTTC
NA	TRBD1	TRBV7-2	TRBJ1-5	CASSFQGALSNQPQHF	TGTGCCAGCAGCTTTCAGGGGGCGTTAAGCAATCAGCCCCAGCATTTT
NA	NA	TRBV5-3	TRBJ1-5	CARSLTELSNQPQHF	TGTGCCAGAAGCTTGACAGAACTTAGCAATCAGCCCCAGCATTTT
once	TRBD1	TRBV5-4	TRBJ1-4	CASSLPGQGAQKLFF	TGTGCCAGCAGCTTGCCGGGACAGGGGGCGCAAAAACTGTTTTTT
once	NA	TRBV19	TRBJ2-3	CASSMRAGRYTDTQYF	TGTGCCAGTAGTATGCGAGCCGGGAGATACACAGATACGCAGTATTTT
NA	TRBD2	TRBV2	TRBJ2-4	CASMLAGDRGKNIQYF	TGTGCCAGCATGCTAGCGGGAGATCGCGGCAAAAACATTCAGTACTTC
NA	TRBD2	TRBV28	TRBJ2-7	CASSLGGVTSYEQYF	TGTGCCAGCAGTTTAGGGGGGGTAACCTCCTACGAGCAGTACTTC
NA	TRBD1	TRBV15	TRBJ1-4	CATEDRANEKLFF	TGTGCCACCGAAGACAGGGCTAATGAAAAACTGTTTTTT